Below, 20 T cell receptor beta chains from the same sample are listed, as sequenced in a study of beta chain features in type 1 diabetes. Sequenced material consisted of expressed TCRB transcripts (all of the isolated RNA was reverse transcribed). The protocol was immunoSEQ multiplex PCR, while the TCRdb copy is restricted to in-frame clones and leaves out a portion. Of about 900,000 clones in the sample, 15% to 20% were seen once. What was sequenced was naive CD4+ T cells from blood. The source of these receptors is a woman aged 18-30 years in good health.

There are a few counts of this clone. Other DNA sequences in the sample encode the same CDR3. This chain uses TRBV19 with TRBJ1-1; a possible D gene is TRBD1 (6 bases). The V gene's germline CDR1 is LNHDA and CDR2 SQIVND (reference sequence). The CDR3 length is 13 residues. V was cut by 3 bases and J by 5 bases, with 10 bases left in between. In DNA form, the CDR3 reads TGTGCCAGTAGTATCAGCAGGGGAACTGAAGCTTTCTTT. It translates to CASSISRGTEAFF. Using reference TRBV19 and TRBJ1-1 for the parts outside the CDR3, the full variable domain is DGGITQSPKYLFRKEGQNVTLSCEQNLNHDAMYWYRQDPGQGLRLIYYSQIVNDFQKGDIAEGYSVSREKKESFPLTVTSAQKNPTAFYLCASSISRGTEAFFGQGTRLTVV.

The V gene is TRBV18, the J gene TRBJ1-1; 7 bases match TRBD1. V lost 6 bases, J lost 4 bases, and 17 bases stayed unmatched. Germline V CDR1 and CDR2: KGHSH, LQKENI. The CDR3 runs 17 residues. The CDR3 here is CASSHDRERFPITEAFF. DNA for the CDR3: TGTGCCAGCTCCCACGACAGGGAACGATTCCCTATCACTGAAGCTTTCTTT.

The J gene is TRBJ2-6, the V gene TRBV10-3; D is undetermined. Germline V gives CDR1 ENHRY, CDR2 SYGVKD. The V end lost 4 bases, the J end lost 1 base, and 5 bases lay between the germline ends. This CDR3 region has 14 residues. CDR3 sequence (DNA): TGTGCCATCAGTGTGGGTTCTGGGGCCAACGTCCTGACTTTC. Translating gives CAISVGSGANVLTF.

This rearrangement joins TRBV2 to TRBJ1-1; D is unresolved. Between the trimmed V and J ends, which lost 7 bases and 0 bases, there was a span of 3 bases. The CDR3 covers 11 residues. Germline assignment: CDR1 SNHLY and CDR2 FYNNEI. The CDR3, as DNA: TGTGCCAGCAAAATGAACACTGAAGCTTTCTTT. As protein: CASKMNTEAFF.

The DNA of the CDR3 is TGTGCCAGCAGTTTTTCGGGACGGCCGAACACCGGGGAGCTGTTTTTT. Encoded protein: CASSFSGRPNTGELFF. The gene calls are TRBV27 and TRBJ2-2; D is possibly TRBD1 or TRBD2 (5 bases each). This CDR3 is built from 16 residues. Trimming removed 3 bases at V and 0 bases at J, with 11 bases between. Germline lookup yields CDR1 MNHEY and CDR2 SMNVEV (reference sequence).

This clone was seen more than once but under ten times. This chain joins TRBV11-2 and TRBJ2-1; 12 bases are shared with TRBD2. Germline V gives CDR1 SGHAT, CDR2 FQNNGV. CDR3 length: 16 residues. Trimming at V came to 4 bases and at J to 15 bases, leaving 16 bases not matched to a gene. CDR3 amino acids: CASSSLRFRLAGDRFF. In DNA form, the CDR3 reads TGTGCCAGCAGCTCCCTTCGATTCCGACTAGCGGGAGATCGGTTCTTC.

This clone appeared many times. The V call is TRBV4-3, the J call TRBJ2-4, with D perhaps matching TRBD1 (6 bases). V lost 0 bases to trimming and J lost 13 bases, with 10 bases between them. Germline CDR1 reads LGHNA; CDR2 reads YSLEER. CDR3 length: 12 residues. The CDR3 DNA is TGCGCCAGCAGCCAAGATCGGGACACACAGTACTTC. The encoded protein is CASSQDRDTQYF.

The chain has TRBV9 and TRBJ2-1; TRBD2 aligns across 11 bases. V was pared by 0 bases and J by 2 bases, with 7 bases of the junction left unmatched. CDR3 length: 18 residues. Germline loops: CDR1 SGDLS, CDR2 YYNGEE. The CDR3 loop reads CASSVGVGTSGTYNEQFF. The CDR3 coding sequence is TGTGCCAGCAGCGTAGGAGTTGGGACTAGCGGAACCTACAATGAGCAGTTCTTC.

Note on this clone: Other DNA sequences in the sample encode the same CDR3. The chain recombines TRBV5-4 with TRBJ2-7, with 13 bases fitting TRBD2. After removal of 4 bases from V and 2 bases from J, the junction contained 3 bases not matched to a gene. The CDR3 has 15 residues. Germline V gives CDR1 SGHNT, CDR2 YYREEE (reference sequence). This CDR3 is CASSLGLAGAYEQYF. CDR3 nucleotides: TGTGCCAGCAGCCTCGGACTAGCGGGAGCCTACGAGCAGTACTTC.

V and J are TRBV2 and TRBJ2-5; D ambiguous. The CDR3 runs to 12 residues. With 2 bases removed from V and 4 bases from J, the gap between germline ends came to 5 bases. Germline V CDR1 and CDR2: SNHLY, FYNNEI. The CDR3 sequence: CASSERAETQYF. The CDR3 coding sequence is TGTGCCAGCAGTGAAAGGGCAGAGACCCAGTACTTC.

The J gene is TRBJ1-3, the V gene TRBV7-9; the match to TRBD1 covers 7 bases. The CDR3 spans 13 residues. The V gene's germline CDR1 is SEHNR and CDR2 FQNEAQ (reference sequence). V was pared by 5 bases and J by 10 bases, with 8 bases of the junction left unmatched. CDR3 bases: TGTGCCAGCAGCCGAGGACAGGAGAGGACCATATATTTT. Translating gives CASSRGQERTIYF.

The chain's CDR3 is CASSQVSRLAANNEQFF. The DNA of the CDR3 is TGTGCCAGCAGCCAAGTGAGCCGACTAGCGGCTAACAATGAGCAGTTCTTC. The V call is TRBV14, the J call TRBJ2-1, with TRBD2 matching over 9 bases. Germline V lookup: CDR1 SGHDN, CDR2 FVKESK. Trimming removed 1 base from V and 5 bases from J; junction bases left unmatched: 9. This CDR3 comprises 17 residues.

The rearrangement uses TRBV18 and TRBJ2-4; D is ambiguous. V was pared by 3 bases and J by 2 bases, with 8 bases between. Germline assignment: CDR1 KGHSH and CDR2 LQKENI. The CDR3 is made up of 14 amino acids. CDR3 coding DNA: TGTGCCAGCTCACCGGTGGATACCAAAAACATTCAGTACTTC. Protein: CASSPVDTKNIQYF.

V gene TRBV28 combines with J gene TRBJ1-5; maybe TRBD1 (5 bases). CDR1 is MDHEN, CDR2 SYDVKM, per germline. Trimming removed 7 bases at V and 2 bases at J, with 21 bases between. The CDR3 runs to 17 residues. CDR3 sequence reads: CASTRAGTRGGNQPQHF. The CDR3 DNA sequence: TGTGCCAGCACCCGAGCCGGGACCCGGGGAGGCAATCAGCCCCAGCATTTT.

The table lists this clone with a few counts. V gene TRBV7-9 combines with J gene TRBJ2-7; 13 bases match TRBD2. J was trimmed by 2 bases and V by 5 bases; bases with no gene match: 6. The CDR3 has 16 residues. Per the germline V gene, CDR1 is SEHNR and CDR2 is FQNEAQ (reference sequence). DNA for the CDR3: TGTGCCAGCAGCATGGGGACTAGCGGGATCCCCTACGAGCAGTACTTC. Translation: CASSMGTSGIPYEQYF.

The chain has TRBV7-3 and TRBJ2-2; TRBD2 is a possible D gene (6 bases). CDR3 length: 16 amino acids. Per the germline V gene, CDR1 is SGHTA and CDR2 is FQGTGA. Between the trimmed V and J ends, which lost 0 bases and 0 bases, there was a span of 8 bases. The CDR3 is CASSLTAGPNTGELFF. CDR3 bases: TGTGCCAGCAGCTTAACGGCGGGGCCGAACACCGGGGAGCTGTTTTTT.

This clone has only a few counts. The chain uses TRBV11-2 and TRBJ2-3; 10 bases line up with TRBD2. The germline V gene encodes CDR1 SGHAT and CDR2 FQNNGV. The CDR3 spans 15 residues. Trimming took 2 bases from V and 2 from J; bases not matched to a gene: 1. This CDR3 is CASSLTSGNTDTQYF. The CDR3 DNA reads TGTGCCAGCAGCTTAACTAGCGGGAACACAGATACGCAGTATTTT.

This clone was seen once. V and J are TRBV18 and TRBJ2-5; D gene ambiguous. The germline V and J ends were trimmed by 0 bases and 1 base, with 9 bases remaining between them. Looked up from germline, CDR1 is KGHSH and CDR2 is LQKENI. The CDR3 extends over 15 amino acids. CDR3 bases: TGTGCCAGCTCACCACCTAAGGTATTCCAAGAGACCCAGTACTTC. Amino acids: CASSPPKVFQETQYF. Combining the CDR3 with reference TRBV18 and TRBJ2-5 gives the whole variable domain NAGVMQNPRHLVRRRGQEARLRCSPMKGHSHVYWYRQLPEEGLKFMVYLQKENIIDESGMPKERFSAEFPKEGPSILRIQQVVRGDSAAYFCASSPPKVFQETQYFGPGTRLLVL.

The V gene is TRBV27, the J gene TRBJ2-4, with 7 bases that match TRBD1. The CDR3 has 16 residues. V shed 4 bases and J 3 bases; nucleotides not matched to a gene: 9. Germline-derived CDR1 and CDR2 are MNHEY and SMNVEV (reference sequence). CDR3 residues: CASSYGRGTVKNIQYF. The DNA for the CDR3 is TGTGCCAGCAGTTACGGCAGGGGGACGGTCAAAAACATTCAGTACTTC.

The sample holds a few counts of this clone. This sample also contains other DNA sequences that code for the same CDR3. The chain recombines TRBV6-6 with TRBJ2-5; no definite D call. From germline, CDR1 is MNHNY and CDR2 SVGAGI (reference sequence). Trimming took 6 bases from V and 5 from J, leaving 10 bases between them. CDR3 length: 12 residues. CDR3 loop: CASSPSGETQYF. The CDR3 DNA reads TGTGCCAGCAGCCCTAGTGGGGAGACCCAGTACTTC.